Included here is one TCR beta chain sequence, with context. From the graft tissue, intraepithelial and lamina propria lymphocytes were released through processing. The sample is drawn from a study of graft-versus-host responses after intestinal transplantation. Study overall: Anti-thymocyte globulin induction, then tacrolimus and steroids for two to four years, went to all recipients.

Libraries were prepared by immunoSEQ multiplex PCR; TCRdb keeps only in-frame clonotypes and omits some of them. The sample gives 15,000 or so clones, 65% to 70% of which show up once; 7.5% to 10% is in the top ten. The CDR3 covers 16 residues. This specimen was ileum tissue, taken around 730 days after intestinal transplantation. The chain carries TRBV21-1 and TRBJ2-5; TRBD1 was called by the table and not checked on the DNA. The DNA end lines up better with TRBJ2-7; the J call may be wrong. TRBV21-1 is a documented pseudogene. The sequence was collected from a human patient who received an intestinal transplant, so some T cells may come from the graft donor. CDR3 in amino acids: CASRLFTGSHLYEQYF. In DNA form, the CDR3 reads TGTGCCAGCAGGCTCTTTACAGGGTCCCATCTTTACGAGCAGTACTTC.